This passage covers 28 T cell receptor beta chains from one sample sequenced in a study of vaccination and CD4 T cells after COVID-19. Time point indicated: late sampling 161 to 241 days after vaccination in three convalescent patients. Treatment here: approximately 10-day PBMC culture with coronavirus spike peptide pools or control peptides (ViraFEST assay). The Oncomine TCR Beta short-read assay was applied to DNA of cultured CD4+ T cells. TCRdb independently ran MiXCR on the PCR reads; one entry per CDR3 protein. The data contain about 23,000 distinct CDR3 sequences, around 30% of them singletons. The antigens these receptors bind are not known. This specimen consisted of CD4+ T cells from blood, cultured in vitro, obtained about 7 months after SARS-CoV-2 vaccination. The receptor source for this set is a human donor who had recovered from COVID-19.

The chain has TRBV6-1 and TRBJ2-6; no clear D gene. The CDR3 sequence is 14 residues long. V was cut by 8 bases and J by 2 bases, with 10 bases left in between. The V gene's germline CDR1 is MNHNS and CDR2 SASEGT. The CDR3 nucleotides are TGTGCCAGCGACGAAACAGCTGGGGCCAACGTCCTGACTTTC. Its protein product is CASDETAGANVLTF.

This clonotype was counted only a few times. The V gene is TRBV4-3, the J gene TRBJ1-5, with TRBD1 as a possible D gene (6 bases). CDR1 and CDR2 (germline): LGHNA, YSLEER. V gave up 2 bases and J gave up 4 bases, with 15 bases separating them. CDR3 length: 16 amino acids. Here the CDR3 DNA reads TGCGCCAGCAGCCAATATAGGGGGGATGGGAATCAGCCCCAGCATTTT. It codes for CASSQYRGDGNQPQHF.

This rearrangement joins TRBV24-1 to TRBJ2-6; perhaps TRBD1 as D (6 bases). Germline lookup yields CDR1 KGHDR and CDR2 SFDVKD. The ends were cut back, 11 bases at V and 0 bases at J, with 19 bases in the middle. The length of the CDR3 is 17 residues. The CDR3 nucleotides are TGTGCCATCCCAGGGGAGTTATGGTACTCTGGGGCCAACGTCCTGACTTTC. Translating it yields CAIPGELWYSGANVLTF.

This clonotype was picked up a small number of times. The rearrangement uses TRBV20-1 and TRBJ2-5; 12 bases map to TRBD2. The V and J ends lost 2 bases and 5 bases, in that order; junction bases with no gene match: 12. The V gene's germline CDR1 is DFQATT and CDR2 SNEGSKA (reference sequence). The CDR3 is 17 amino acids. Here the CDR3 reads CSARLAGGLFGRETQYF. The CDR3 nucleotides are TGCAGTGCTAGACTAGCGGGAGGGTTGTTTGGGAGGGAGACCCAGTACTTC.

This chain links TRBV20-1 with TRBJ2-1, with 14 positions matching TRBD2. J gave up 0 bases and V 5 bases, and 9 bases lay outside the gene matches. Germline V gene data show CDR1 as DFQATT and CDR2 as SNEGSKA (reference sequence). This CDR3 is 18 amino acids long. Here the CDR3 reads CSASGLAGGNPSYNEQFF. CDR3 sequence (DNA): TGCAGTGCTTCAGGACTAGCGGGAGGTAATCCCTCCTACAATGAGCAGTTCTTC.

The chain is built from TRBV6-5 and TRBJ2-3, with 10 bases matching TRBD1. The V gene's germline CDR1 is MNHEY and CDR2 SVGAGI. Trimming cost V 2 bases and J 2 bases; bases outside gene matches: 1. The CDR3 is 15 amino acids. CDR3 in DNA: TGTGCCAGCAGTTACGGGACAGGGGACACAGATACGCAGTATTTT. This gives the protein CASSYGTGDTDTQYF.

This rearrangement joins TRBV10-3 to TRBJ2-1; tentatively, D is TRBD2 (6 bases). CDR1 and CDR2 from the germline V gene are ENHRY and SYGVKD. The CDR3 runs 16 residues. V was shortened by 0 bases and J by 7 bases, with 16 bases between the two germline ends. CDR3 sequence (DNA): TGTGCCATCAGTGAGTCGGGAGGTAGTCTCTCAAATGAGCAGTTCTTC. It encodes CAISESGGSLSNEQFF.

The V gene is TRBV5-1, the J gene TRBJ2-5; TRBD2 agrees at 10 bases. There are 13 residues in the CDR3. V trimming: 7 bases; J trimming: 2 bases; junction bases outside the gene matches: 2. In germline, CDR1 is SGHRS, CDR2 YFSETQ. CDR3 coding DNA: TGCGCCAGCCGGACTAGCGGACAAGAGACCCAGTACTTC. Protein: CASRTSGQETQYF.

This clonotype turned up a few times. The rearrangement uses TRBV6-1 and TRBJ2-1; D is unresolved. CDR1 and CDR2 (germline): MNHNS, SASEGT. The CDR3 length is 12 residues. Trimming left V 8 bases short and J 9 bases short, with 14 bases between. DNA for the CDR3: TGTGCCAGCCTCCGGGTGGCGAGTGAGCAGTTCTTC. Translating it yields CASLRVASEQFF.

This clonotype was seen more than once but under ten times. The DNA for the CDR3 is TGCAGTGCGAGTACAGGGGAGTATAAGGAGACCCAGTACTTC. It translates to CSASTGEYKETQYF. The genes are TRBV20-1 and TRBJ2-5, with TRBD1 identical over 7 bases. CDR3 length equals 14 residues. The germline V gene encodes CDR1 DFQATT and CDR2 SNEGSKA (reference sequence). J lost 5 bases, V lost 6 bases, and 12 bases had no gene match.

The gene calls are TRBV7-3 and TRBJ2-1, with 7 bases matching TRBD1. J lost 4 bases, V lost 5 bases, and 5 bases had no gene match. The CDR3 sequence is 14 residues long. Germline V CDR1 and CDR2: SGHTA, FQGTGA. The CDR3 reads CASSRLQGYNEQFF. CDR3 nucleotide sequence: TGTGCCAGCAGCCGCCTACAGGGGTACAATGAGCAGTTCTTC.

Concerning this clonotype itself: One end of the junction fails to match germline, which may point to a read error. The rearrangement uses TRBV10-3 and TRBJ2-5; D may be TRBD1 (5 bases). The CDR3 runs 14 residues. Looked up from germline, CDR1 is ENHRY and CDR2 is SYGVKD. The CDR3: CAISESQERETQYF. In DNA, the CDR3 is TGTGCCATCAGTGAGTCACAGGAACGAGAGACCCAATACTTC.

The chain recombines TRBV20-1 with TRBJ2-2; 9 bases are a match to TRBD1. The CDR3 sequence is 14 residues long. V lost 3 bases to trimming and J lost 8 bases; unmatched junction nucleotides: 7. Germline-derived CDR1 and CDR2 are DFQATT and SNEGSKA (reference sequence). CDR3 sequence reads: CSASRTGERGELFF. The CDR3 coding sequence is TGCAGTGCTAGCCGGACAGGGGAGCGAGGGGAGCTGTTTTTT.

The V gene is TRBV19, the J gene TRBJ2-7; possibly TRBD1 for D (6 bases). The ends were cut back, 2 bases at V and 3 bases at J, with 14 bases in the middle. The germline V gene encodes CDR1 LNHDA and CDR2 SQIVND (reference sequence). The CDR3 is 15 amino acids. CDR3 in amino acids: CASSISGRGNYEQYF. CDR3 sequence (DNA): TGTGCCAGTAGTATATCCGGCAGGGGAAACTACGAGCAGTACTTC.

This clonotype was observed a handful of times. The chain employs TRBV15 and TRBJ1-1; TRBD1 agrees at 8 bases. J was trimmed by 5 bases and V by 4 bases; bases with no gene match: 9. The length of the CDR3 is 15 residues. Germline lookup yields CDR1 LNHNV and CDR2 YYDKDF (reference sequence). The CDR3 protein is CATSTRHRGWTEAFF. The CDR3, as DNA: TGTGCCACCAGCACGCGGCACAGGGGGTGGACTGAAGCTTTCTTT. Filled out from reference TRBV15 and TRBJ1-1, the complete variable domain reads DAMVIQNPRYQVTQFGKPVTLSCSQTLNHNVMYWYQQKSSQAPKLLFHYYDKDFNNEADTPDNFQSRRPNTSFCFLDIRSPGLGDTAMYLCATSTRHRGWTEAFFGQGTRLTVV.

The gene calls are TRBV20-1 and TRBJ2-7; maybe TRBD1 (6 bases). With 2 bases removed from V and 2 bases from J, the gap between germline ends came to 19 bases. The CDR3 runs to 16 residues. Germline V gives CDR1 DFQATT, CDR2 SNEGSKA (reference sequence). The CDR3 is CSARPMGQGSTYEQYF. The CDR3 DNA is TGCAGTGCTAGACCAATGGGGCAGGGGTCAACCTACGAGCAGTACTTC.

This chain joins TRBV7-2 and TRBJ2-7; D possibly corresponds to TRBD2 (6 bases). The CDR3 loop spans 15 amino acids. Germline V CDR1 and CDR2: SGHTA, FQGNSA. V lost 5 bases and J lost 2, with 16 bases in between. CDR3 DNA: TGTGCCAGCAGCCCTAGGGCGGGACGTGCCTACGAGCAGTACTTC. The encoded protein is CASSPRAGRAYEQYF.

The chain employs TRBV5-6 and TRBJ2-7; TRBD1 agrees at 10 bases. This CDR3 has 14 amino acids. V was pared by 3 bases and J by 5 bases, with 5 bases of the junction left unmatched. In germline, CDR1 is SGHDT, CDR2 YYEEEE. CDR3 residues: CASSYDRGQNEQYF. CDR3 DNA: TGTGCCAGCAGCTATGACAGGGGGCAGAACGAGCAGTACTTC.

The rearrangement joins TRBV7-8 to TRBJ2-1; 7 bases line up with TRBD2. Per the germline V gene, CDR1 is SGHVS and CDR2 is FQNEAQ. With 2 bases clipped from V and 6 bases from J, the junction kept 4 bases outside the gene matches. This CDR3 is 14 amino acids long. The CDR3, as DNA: TGTGCCAGCAGCTTAAGCGGGAAAGTCAATGAGCAGTTCTTC. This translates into CASSLSGKVNEQFF.

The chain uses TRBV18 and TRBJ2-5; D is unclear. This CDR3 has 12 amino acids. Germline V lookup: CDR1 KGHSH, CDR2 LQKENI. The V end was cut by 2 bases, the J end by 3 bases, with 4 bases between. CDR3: CASSPSEETQYF. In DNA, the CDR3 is TGTGCCAGCTCACCATCAGAAGAGACCCAGTACTTC.

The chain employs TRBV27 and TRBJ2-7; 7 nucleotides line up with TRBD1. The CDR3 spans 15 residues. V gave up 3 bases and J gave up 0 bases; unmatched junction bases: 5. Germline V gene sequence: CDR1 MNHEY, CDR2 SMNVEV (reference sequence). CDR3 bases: TGTGCCAGCAGTTTTAGGGGGCTATCCTCCTACGAGCAGTACTTC. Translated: CASSFRGLSSYEQYF.

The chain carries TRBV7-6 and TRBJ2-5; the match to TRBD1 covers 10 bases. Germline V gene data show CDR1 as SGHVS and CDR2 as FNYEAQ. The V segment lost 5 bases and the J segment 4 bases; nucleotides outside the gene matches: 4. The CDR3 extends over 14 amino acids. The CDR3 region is CASSPGQGGETQYF. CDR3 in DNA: TGTGCCAGCAGCCCAGGACAGGGGGGAGAGACCCAGTACTTC.

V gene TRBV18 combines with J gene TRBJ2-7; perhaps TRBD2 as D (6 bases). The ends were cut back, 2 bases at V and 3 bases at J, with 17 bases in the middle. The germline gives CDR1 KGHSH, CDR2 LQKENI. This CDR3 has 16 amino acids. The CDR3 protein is CASSPSGQRAIYEQYF. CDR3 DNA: TGTGCCAGCTCACCAAGTGGCCAGCGGGCCATCTACGAGCAGTACTTC.

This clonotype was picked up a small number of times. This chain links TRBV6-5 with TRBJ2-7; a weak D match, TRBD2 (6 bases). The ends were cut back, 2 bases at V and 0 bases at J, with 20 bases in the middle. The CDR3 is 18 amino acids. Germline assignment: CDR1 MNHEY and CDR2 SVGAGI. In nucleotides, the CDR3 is TGTGCCAGCAGTTACAGACCGCCTTGGGGGGTTAGCTCCTACGAGCAGTACTTC. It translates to CASSYRPPWGVSSYEQYF.

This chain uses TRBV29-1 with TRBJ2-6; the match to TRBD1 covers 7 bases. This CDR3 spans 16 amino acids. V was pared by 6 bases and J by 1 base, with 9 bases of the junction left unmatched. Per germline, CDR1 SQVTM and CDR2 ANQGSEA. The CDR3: CSVAGTASSGANVLTF. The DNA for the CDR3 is TGCAGCGTGGCTGGGACAGCGTCATCTGGGGCCAACGTCCTGACTTTC.

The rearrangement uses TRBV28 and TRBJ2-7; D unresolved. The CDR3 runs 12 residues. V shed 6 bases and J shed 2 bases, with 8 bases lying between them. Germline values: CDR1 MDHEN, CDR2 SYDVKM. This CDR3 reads CASRTFPYEQYF. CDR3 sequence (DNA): TGTGCCAGCAGGACCTTTCCCTACGAGCAGTACTTC. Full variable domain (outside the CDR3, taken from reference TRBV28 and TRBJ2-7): DVKVTQSSRYLVKRTGEKVFLECVQDMDHENMFWYRQDPGLGLRLIYFSYDVKMKEKGDIPEGYSVSREKKERFSLILESASTNQTSMYLCASRTFPYEQYFGPGTRLTVT.

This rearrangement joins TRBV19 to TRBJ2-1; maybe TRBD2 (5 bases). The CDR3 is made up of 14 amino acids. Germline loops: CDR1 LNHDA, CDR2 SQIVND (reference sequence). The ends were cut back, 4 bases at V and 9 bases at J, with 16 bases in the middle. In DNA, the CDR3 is TGTGCCAGTAGTACTCACAATCGTCGGGGTGAGCAGTTCTTC. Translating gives CASSTHNRRGEQFF.

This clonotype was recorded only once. The CDR3 coding sequence is TGTGCCAGCAGCTTAGCAGCGGCAGGGGAGTACTTC. Protein: CASSLAAAGEYF. This chain connects TRBV7-9 to TRBJ2-7; weak D call: TRBD1 (6 bases). V was pared by 0 bases and J by 11 bases, with 11 bases between. CDR1 SEHNR and CDR2 FQNEAQ come from the germline V gene (reference sequence). The CDR3 loop spans 12 amino acids. Looking up the rest from reference TRBV7-9 and TRBJ2-7 gives the full variable domain: DTGVSQNPRHKITKRGQNVTFRCDPISEHNRLYWYRQTLGQGPEFLTYFQNEAQLEKSRLLSDRFSAERPKGSFSTLEIQRTEQGDSAMYLCASSLAAAGEYFGPGTRLTVT.